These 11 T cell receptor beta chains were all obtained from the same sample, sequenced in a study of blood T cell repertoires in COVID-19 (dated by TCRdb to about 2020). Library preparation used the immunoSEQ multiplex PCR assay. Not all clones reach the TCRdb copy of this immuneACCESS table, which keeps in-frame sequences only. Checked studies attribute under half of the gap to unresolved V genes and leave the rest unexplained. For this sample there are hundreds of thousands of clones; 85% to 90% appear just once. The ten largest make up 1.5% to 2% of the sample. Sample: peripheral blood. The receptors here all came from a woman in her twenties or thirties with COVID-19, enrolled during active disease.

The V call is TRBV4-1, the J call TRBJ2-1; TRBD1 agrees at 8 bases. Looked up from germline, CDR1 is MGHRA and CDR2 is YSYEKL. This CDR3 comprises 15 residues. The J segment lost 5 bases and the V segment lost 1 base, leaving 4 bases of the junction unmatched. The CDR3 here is CASSQGWDRHNEQFF. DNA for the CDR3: TGCGCCAGCAGCCAAGGATGGGACAGGCACAATGAGCAGTTCTTC.

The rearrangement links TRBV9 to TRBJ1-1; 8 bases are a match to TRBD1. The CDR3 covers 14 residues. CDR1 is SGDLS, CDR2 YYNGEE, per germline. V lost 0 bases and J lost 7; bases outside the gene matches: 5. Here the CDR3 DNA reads TGTGCCAGCAGCGTAGATCGCAGGGGGCTTGAAGCTTTCTTT. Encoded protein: CASSVDRRGLEAFF.

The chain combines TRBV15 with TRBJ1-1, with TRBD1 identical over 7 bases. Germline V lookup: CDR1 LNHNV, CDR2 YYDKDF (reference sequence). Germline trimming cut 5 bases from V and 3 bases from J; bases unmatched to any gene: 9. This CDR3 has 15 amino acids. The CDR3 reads CATSRNGQGDTEAFF. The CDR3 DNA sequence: TGTGCCACCAGCCGAAACGGGCAGGGGGACACTGAAGCTTTCTTT.

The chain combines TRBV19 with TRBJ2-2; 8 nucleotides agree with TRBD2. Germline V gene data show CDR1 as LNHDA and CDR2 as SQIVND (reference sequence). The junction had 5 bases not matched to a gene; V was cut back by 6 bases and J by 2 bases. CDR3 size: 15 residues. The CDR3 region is CASSGGAFNTGELFF. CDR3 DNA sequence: TGTGCCAGTAGCGGGGGGGCTTTTAACACCGGGGAGCTGTTTTTT. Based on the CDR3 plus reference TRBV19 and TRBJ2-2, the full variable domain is DGGITQSPKYLFRKEGQNVTLSCEQNLNHDAMYWYRQDPGQGLRLIYYSQIVNDFQKGDIAEGYSVSREKKESFPLTVTSAQKNPTAFYLCASSGGAFNTGELFFGEGSRLTVL.

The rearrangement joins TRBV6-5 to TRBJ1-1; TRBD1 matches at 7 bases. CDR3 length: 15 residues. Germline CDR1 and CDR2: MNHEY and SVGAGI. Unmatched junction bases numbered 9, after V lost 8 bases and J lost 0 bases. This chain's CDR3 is CASPGTEKMNTEAFF. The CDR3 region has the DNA TGTGCCAGCCCAGGGACAGAAAAAATGAACACTGAAGCTTTCTTT.

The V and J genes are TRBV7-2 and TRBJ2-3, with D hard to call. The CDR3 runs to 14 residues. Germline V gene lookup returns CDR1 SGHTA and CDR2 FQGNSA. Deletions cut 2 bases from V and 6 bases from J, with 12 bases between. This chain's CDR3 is CASSLYLSVDTQYF. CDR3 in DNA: TGTGCCAGCAGCTTATATCTATCGGTGGATACGCAGTATTTT.

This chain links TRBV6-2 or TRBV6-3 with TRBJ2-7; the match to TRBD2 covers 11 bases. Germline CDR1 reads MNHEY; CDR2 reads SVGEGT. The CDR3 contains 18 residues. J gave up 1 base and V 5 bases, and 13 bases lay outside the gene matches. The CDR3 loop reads CASSTRGTSGFRSYEQYF. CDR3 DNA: TGTGCCAGCAGTACCCGAGGGACTAGCGGCTTTAGATCCTACGAGCAGTACTTC.

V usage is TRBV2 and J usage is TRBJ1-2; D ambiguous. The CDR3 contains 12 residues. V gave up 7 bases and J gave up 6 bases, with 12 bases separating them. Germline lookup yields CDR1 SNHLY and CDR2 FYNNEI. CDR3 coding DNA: TGTGCCAGCAAATGGGAGGGCCATGGCTACACCTTC. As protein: CASKWEGHGYTF.

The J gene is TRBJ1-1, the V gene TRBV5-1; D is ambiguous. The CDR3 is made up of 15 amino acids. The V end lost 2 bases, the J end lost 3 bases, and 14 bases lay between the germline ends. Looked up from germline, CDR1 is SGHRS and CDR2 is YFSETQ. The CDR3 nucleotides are TGCGCCAGCAGCTTAGGGCGGGCGGGATACACTGAAGCTTTCTTT. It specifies CASSLGRAGYTEAFF.

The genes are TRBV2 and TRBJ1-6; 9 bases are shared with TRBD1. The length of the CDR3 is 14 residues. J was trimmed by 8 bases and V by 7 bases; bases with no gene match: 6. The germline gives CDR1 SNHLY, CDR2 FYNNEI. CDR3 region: CASIDGTGHSPLHF. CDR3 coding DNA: TGTGCCAGCATAGACGGGACAGGGCATTCACCCCTCCACTTT.

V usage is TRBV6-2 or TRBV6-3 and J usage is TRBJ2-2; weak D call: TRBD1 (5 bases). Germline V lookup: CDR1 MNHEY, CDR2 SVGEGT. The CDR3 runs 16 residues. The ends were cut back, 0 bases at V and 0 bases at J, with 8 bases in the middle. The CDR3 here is CASSYSRGSNTGELFF. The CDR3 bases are TGTGCCAGCAGTTACTCAAGGGGATCGAACACCGGGGAGCTGTTTTTT.